This T cell receptor (beta chain) was retrieved from a study of cytomegalovirus exposure and HLA in healthy donors. Whole-study results and caveats: With further analysis later on, most CMV-associated TCR beta chains appeared HLA-restricted.

A note on this clone: The antigen is not known.

PCR used 60 Vbeta primers and 13 Jbeta primers. The table came from immunoSEQ multiplex PCR; TCRdb's copy has only in-frame clones and leaves some out. The sample yields 150,000 to 160,000 clones, more than 75% seen once. The receptor was derived from a man aged 30-40 years in good health and CMV-seropositive. Sequencing was performed on PBMCs.

CDR3 nucleotide sequence: TGTGCCTGGAGTCCCACAGGCTACACTGAAGCTTTCTTT. Protein: CAWSPTGYTEAFF. This chain joins TRBV30 and TRBJ1-1, with D maybe TRBD1 (5 bases). Germline assignment: CDR1 GTSNPN and CDR2 SVGIG (reference sequence). This CDR3 has 13 residues. With 2 bases removed from V and 3 bases from J, the gap between germline ends came to 10 bases.